This TCR beta chain was obtained from a study of T cell responses to AZD1222 COVID-19 vaccine. The CDR3 consists of 16 residues. Germline CDR1 KGHSH, CDR2 LQKENI. The V end lost 3 bases, the J end lost 6 bases, and 21 bases lay between the germline ends. Produced via immunoSEQ multiplex PCR; TCRdb's table is partial and in-frame only. The sample includes roughly 150,000 clones, about 83% of them seen just once. Findings of the study overall: Reportedly, close to half of spike-specific TCRs are directed against unmutated variant regions. Donors were chiefly white British, with a greater number of females, and clonal diversity was perhaps underestimated.

Comment on this clone: No antigen is known for it.

The sequencing here drew on peripheral blood, taken 28 days after the second AZD1222 dose. This TCR derives from an adult who received the AZD1222 COVID-19 vaccine. The chain couples TRBV18 to TRBJ2-7; D may correspond to TRBD1 or TRBD2 (6 bases each). As DNA, the CDR3 is TGTGCCAGCTCACCCACAACAGGGAGGATCGCTGGCGAGCAGTACTTC. This translates into CASSPTTGRIAGEQYF.